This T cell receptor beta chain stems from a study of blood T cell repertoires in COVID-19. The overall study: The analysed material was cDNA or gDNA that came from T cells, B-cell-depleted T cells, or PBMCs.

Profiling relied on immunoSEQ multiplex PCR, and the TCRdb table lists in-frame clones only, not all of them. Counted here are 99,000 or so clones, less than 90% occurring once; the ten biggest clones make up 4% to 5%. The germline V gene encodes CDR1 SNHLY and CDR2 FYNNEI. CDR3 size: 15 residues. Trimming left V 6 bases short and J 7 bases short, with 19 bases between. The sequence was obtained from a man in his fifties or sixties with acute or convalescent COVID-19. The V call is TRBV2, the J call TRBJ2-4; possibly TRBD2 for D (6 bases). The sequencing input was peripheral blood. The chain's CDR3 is CASRRGREVFNIQYF. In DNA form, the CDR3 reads TGTGCCAGCAGGAGGGGCAGGGAGGTTTTTAACATTCAGTACTTC.